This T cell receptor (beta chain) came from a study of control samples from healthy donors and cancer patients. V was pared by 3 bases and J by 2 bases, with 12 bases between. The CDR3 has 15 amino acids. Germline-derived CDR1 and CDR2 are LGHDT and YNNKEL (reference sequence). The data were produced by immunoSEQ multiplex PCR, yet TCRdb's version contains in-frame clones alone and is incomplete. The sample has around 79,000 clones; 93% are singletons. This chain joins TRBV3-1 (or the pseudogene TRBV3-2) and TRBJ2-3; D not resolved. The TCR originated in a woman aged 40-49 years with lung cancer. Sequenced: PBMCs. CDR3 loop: CASSQVGINTDTQYF. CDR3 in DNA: TGTGCCAGCAGCCAGGTGGGGATAAACACAGATACGCAGTATTTT.